This TCR beta chain is drawn from a study of shared clonotypes between healthy human individuals. Regarding this clone: As yet, its antigen is unknown.

V lost 4 bases and J lost 6, with 15 bases in between. Looked up from germline, CDR1 is MNHNS and CDR2 is SASEGT. This CDR3 is 14 amino acids long. General observations from the study: Few donors limited the genetic and exposure-history diversity represented.

Produced via immunoSEQ multiplex PCR; TCRdb's table is partial and in-frame only. The sample includes over a million clones, approximately 76% of them seen just once. Donors comprised healthy HIV-negative adults lacking recent acute infections or vaccinations. Splitting the CD4+ cells yielded a CD45RA+ naive subset and a CD45RA-negative memory subset. This receptor was obtained from a man younger than 30 in good health. This sequence joins TRBV6-1 and TRBJ1-1, with a tentative D call TRBD1 (6 bases). Material for sequencing was memory CD4+ T cells sorted from blood. The subset was: CD45RA-negative fraction. For the CDR3, the DNA is TGTGCCAGCAGTGTTCCCGGGACAAGGCCTGAAGCTTTCTTT. It specifies CASSVPGTRPEAFF.